Each of the 8 T cell receptor beta chains below was sequenced from the same sample in a study of T cell repertoires in cytomegalovirus infection. TCRdb recomputed calls from the reads with MiXCR, one row per CDR3 protein. The table records 150,000 to 200,000 distinct CDR3 sequences, around an eighth of them present only once. The material sequenced was PBMCs. These receptors all come from a human donor in good health (CMV status not recorded). Some clones in this sample may be carry-over from other donors' samples.

The rearrangement uses TRBV6-8 and TRBJ2-7; TRBD2 aligns across 7 bases. Germline trimming cut 6 bases from V and 1 base from J; bases unmatched to any gene: 9. The CDR3 totals 15 residues. The V gene's germline CDR1 is MNHGY and CDR2 SAAAGT. Here the CDR3 DNA reads TGTGCCAGCAGCCCCCGCCTAGCGGTATCCTACGAGCAGTACTTC. Encoded protein: CASSPRLAVSYEQYF.

In its sample, this clonotype was seen a few times. This chain links TRBV27 with TRBJ2-2; D is ambiguous. The length of the CDR3 is 13 residues. Deletions cut 4 bases from V and 6 bases from J, with 9 bases between. In germline, CDR1 is MNHEY, CDR2 SMNVEV (reference sequence). The CDR3 coding sequence is TGTGCCAGCAGTTACCGGTGGGCCGGGGAGCTGTTTTTT. Amino acid sequence: CASSYRWAGELFF.

This clonotype was detected many times. This chain joins TRBV7-9 and TRBJ2-7, with 8 bases lining up with TRBD2. The ends lost 5 bases at V and 0 bases at J; junction bases unmatched: 6. This CDR3 is built from 15 residues. Germline CDR1 and CDR2: SEHNR and FQNEAQ (reference sequence). CDR3 sequence reads: CASSPSGFSSYEQYV. In DNA form, the CDR3 reads TGTGCCAGCAGCCCTAGCGGGTTTAGCTCCTACGAGCAGTACGTC.

This clonotype was counted ten times or more. This sequence joins TRBV7-2 and TRBJ1-5; the match to TRBD1 covers 10 bases. V dropped 4 bases and J dropped 7; count of bases not matched to a gene: 7. CDR3 length equals 15 residues. Germline-derived CDR1 and CDR2 are SGHTA and FQGNSA. CDR3 protein: CASSSRTGGQQPQHF. CDR3 in DNA: TGTGCCAGCAGCTCCAGGACAGGGGGACAGCAGCCCCAGCATTTT.

The V and J genes are TRBV20-1 and TRBJ2-7; D gene ambiguous. Germline CDR1 reads DFQATT; CDR2 reads SNEGSKA (reference sequence). V was cut by 3 bases and J by 0 bases, with 12 bases left in between. CDR3 length: 14 residues. The CDR3 loop is CSARLGGGSYEQYF. Here the CDR3 DNA reads TGCAGTGCTAGGCTCGGCGGCGGCTCCTACGAGCAGTACTTC.

This clonotype was seen a handful of times. The chain links TRBV2 to TRBJ2-5; D tentatively fits TRBD1 or TRBD2 (5 bases each). This CDR3 region has 13 residues. Looked up from germline, CDR1 is SNHLY and CDR2 is FYNNEI. V lost 8 bases, J lost 5 bases, and 15 bases lay in between. The CDR3 spells CASSRGRGETQYF. In DNA, the CDR3 is TGTGCCAGCTCTCGGGGACGCGGCGAGACCCAGTACTTC.

This clonotype was observed many times. The rearrangement uses TRBV27 and TRBJ2-1; 12 positions match TRBD2. CDR1 and CDR2 from the germline V gene are MNHEY and SMNVEV (reference sequence). The CDR3 consists of 15 residues. Trimming took 4 bases from V and 10 from J; bases not matched to a gene: 8. CDR3 sequence: CASSSRLAGVYEQFF. The CDR3 DNA is TGTGCCAGCAGTTCTCGACTAGCGGGAGTATACGAGCAGTTCTTC.

This clonotype was recorded many times. This chain uses TRBV12-3 or TRBV12-4 with TRBJ2-7; TRBD2 matches 13 bases. This CDR3 is built from 16 residues. The trim removed 5 bases at V and 2 bases at J, leaving 6 bases unmatched. CDR3 loop: CASSRRTSGSPYEQYF. CDR3 in DNA: TGTGCCAGCAGTCGTAGGACTAGCGGGAGCCCCTACGAGCAGTACTTC.